Listed below are T cell receptor beta chains from one sample, sequenced in a study of T cell responses to AZD1222 COVID-19 vaccine. Measured with immunoSEQ multiplex PCR; TCRdb has only the in-frame clones, and not every one. The table lists roughly 180,000 clones, roughly 92% of them singletons. The sequencing used peripheral blood, collected 28 days after the second AZD1222 dose. All receptors derive from an adult who received the AZD1222 COVID-19 vaccine. Each CDR3 is given with its conserved first and last residue. The D gene is left open where the match is weak. The size entry is marked missing in some rows and otherwise reads once, few, many or a size class.

v_call: TRBV24-1; d_call: -; j_call: TRBJ2-1; clone_size: -; cdr3_aa: CATSDSKPIAYNEQFF; cdr3_nt: TGTGCCACCAGTGATTCGAAGCCGATTGCCTACAATGAGCAGTTCTTC
v_call: TRBV11-2; d_call: -; j_call: TRBJ2-5; clone_size: -; cdr3_aa: CASSPGGGETQYF; cdr3_nt: TGTGCCAGCAGTCCTGGTGGTGGAGAGACCCAGTACTTC
v_call: TRBV7-9; d_call: -; j_call: TRBJ1-5; clone_size: -; cdr3_aa: CASSLWAPGAYNQPQHF; cdr3_nt: TGTGCCAGCAGCTTATGGGCCCCCGGGGCCTACAATCAGCCCCAGCATTTT
v_call: TRBV19; d_call: TRBD2; j_call: TRBJ2-7; clone_size: -; cdr3_aa: CASSIGASGGGYEQYF; cdr3_nt: TGTGCCAGTAGTATAGGGGCTAGCGGAGGTGGGTACGAGCAGTACTTC
v_call: TRBV6-5; d_call: -; j_call: TRBJ2-3; clone_size: -; cdr3_aa: CASSSAVGTQYF; cdr3_nt: TGTGCCAGCAGTTCGGCAGTGGGTACGCAGTATTTT
v_call: TRBV28; d_call: TRBD2; j_call: TRBJ2-7; clone_size: -; cdr3_aa: CASTITSGYEQYF; cdr3_nt: TGTGCCAGCACTATCACTAGCGGGTACGAGCAGTACTTC
v_call: TRBV10-2; d_call: -; j_call: TRBJ2-7; clone_size: -; cdr3_aa: CASGRETGTPYEQYF; cdr3_nt: TGCGCCAGCGGCCGGGAGACAGGGACTCCCTACGAGCAGTACTTC
v_call: TRBV2; d_call: -; j_call: TRBJ1-6; clone_size: -; cdr3_aa: CASMLQGNNSPLHF; cdr3_nt: TGTGCCAGCATGCTGCAGGGGAATAATTCACCCCTCCACTTT
v_call: TRBV11-3; d_call: -; j_call: TRBJ1-1; clone_size: -; cdr3_aa: CASPPGPAAFF; cdr3_nt: TGTGCCAGCCCCCCGGGCCCCGCCGCTTTCTTT
v_call: TRBV4-1; d_call: TRBD2; j_call: TRBJ2-3; clone_size: -; cdr3_aa: CASSLRLAGVTDTQYF; cdr3_nt: TGCGCCAGCAGCCTAAGACTAGCGGGAGTCACAGATACGCAGTATTTT
v_call: TRBV7-2; d_call: TRBD2; j_call: TRBJ2-2; clone_size: -; cdr3_aa: CASSLLSGAGELFF; cdr3_nt: TGTGCCAGCAGCCTATTGAGCGGGGCTGGGGAGCTGTTTTTT
v_call: TRBV19; d_call: TRBD2; j_call: TRBJ2-5; clone_size: -; cdr3_aa: CATSVENSGRETQYF; cdr3_nt: TGTGCCACCTCCGTGGAAAATAGCGGGAGGGAGACCCAGTACTTC
v_call: TRBV5-1; d_call: -; j_call: TRBJ2-5; clone_size: -; cdr3_aa: CASSYTGSETQYF; cdr3_nt: TGCGCCAGCAGCTACACAGGGTCGGAGACCCAGTACTTC
v_call: TRBV19; d_call: -; j_call: TRBJ2-7; clone_size: -; cdr3_aa: CASSMASGSYEQYF; cdr3_nt: TGTGCCAGTAGTATGGCCTCGGGGTCCTACGAGCAGTACTTC
v_call: TRBV19; d_call: TRBD1; j_call: TRBJ1-2; clone_size: -; cdr3_aa: CASSSLDRRTLYGYTF; cdr3_nt: TGTGCCAGTAGTTCTCTGGACAGGAGAACCCTCTATGGCTACACCTTC
v_call: TRBV2; d_call: -; j_call: TRBJ1-1; clone_size: -; cdr3_aa: CASRAGGTEAFF; cdr3_nt: TGTGCCAGCAGGGCAGGTGGAACTGAAGCTTTCTTT
v_call: TRBV9; d_call: -; j_call: TRBJ2-1; clone_size: -; cdr3_aa: CASSVGSYNEQFF; cdr3_nt: TGTGCCAGCAGCGTGGGGAGTTACAATGAGCAGTTCTTC
v_call: TRBV6-4; d_call: -; j_call: TRBJ1-5; clone_size: medium-sized; cdr3_aa: CASSEDGNQPQHF; cdr3_nt: TGTGCCAGCAGTGAGGACGGCAATCAGCCCCAGCATTTT
v_call: TRBV28; d_call: -; j_call: TRBJ1-2; clone_size: -; cdr3_aa: CASSLDGGYTF; cdr3_nt: TGTGCCAGCAGTCTGGACGGTGGCTACACCTTC
v_call: TRBV30; d_call: -; j_call: TRBJ1-4; clone_size: -; cdr3_aa: CAWSSGKAGEKLFF; cdr3_nt: TGTGCCTGGAGTTCGGGCAAGGCCGGGGAAAAACTGTTTTTT
v_call: TRBV19; d_call: TRBD1; j_call: TRBJ1-5; clone_size: -; cdr3_aa: CASSDGTGNQPQHF; cdr3_nt: TGTGCCAGTAGTGACGGGACAGGCAATCAGCCCCAGCATTTT
v_call: TRBV9; d_call: TRBD2; j_call: TRBJ2-2; clone_size: -; cdr3_aa: CASSVGVSGRTGELFF; cdr3_nt: TGTGCCAGCAGCGTAGGCGTTAGCGGGAGGACCGGGGAGCTGTTTTTT
v_call: TRBV28; d_call: TRBD1; j_call: TRBJ2-3; clone_size: -; cdr3_aa: CASSSSPGQGWGSDTQYF; cdr3_nt: TGTGCCAGCAGTTCCTCACCGGGACAGGGATGGGGGTCAGATACGCAGTATTTT
v_call: TRBV5-5; d_call: -; j_call: TRBJ1-6; clone_size: -; cdr3_aa: CASSRQQVNSPLHF; cdr3_nt: TGTGCCAGCAGTAGGCAGCAGGTTAATTCACCCCTCCACTTT
v_call: TRBV24-1; d_call: -; j_call: TRBJ2-7; clone_size: -; cdr3_aa: CATSDLTYEQYF; cdr3_nt: TGTGCCACCAGTGACCTCACTTACGAGCAGTACTTC
v_call: TRBV12-5; d_call: -; j_call: TRBJ1-6; clone_size: -; cdr3_aa: CASGFADKNSPLHF; cdr3_nt: TGTGCTAGTGGTTTCGCGGACAAAAATTCACCCCTCCACTTT
v_call: TRBV5-5; d_call: -; j_call: TRBJ1-4; clone_size: -; cdr3_aa: CASSLVAFGNEKLFF; cdr3_nt: TGTGCCAGCAGCTTGGTGGCATTTGGTAATGAAAAACTGTTTTTT
v_call: TRBV5-5; d_call: -; j_call: TRBJ1-6; clone_size: -; cdr3_aa: CASKHEGSYNSPLHF; cdr3_nt: TGTGCCAGCAAACACGAAGGCTCCTATAATTCACCCCTCCACTTT
v_call: TRBV11-3; d_call: -; j_call: TRBJ2-1; clone_size: -; cdr3_aa: CASTWDGGEQFF; cdr3_nt: TGTGCCAGCACCTGGGACGGAGGTGAGCAGTTCTTC
v_call: TRBV7-8; d_call: TRBD2; j_call: TRBJ2-1; clone_size: once; cdr3_aa: CASSLASGGDNEQFF; cdr3_nt: TGTGCCAGCAGCTTAGCTAGCGGGGGGGACAATGAGCAGTTCTTC
v_call: TRBV9; d_call: TRBD2; j_call: TRBJ2-1; clone_size: -; cdr3_aa: CASSDTGTSGRNEQFF; cdr3_nt: TGTGCCAGCAGCGATACCGGGACTAGCGGGAGGAATGAGCAGTTCTTC
v_call: TRBV6-6; d_call: -; j_call: TRBJ1-2; clone_size: -; cdr3_aa: CASSYSDPYGYTF; cdr3_nt: TGTGCCAGCAGTTACTCGGACCCATATGGCTACACCTTC
v_call: TRBV13; d_call: -; j_call: TRBJ2-5; clone_size: -; cdr3_aa: CASSPRGGQETQYF; cdr3_nt: TGTGCCAGCAGCCCACGTGGGGGCCAAGAGACCCAGTACTTC
v_call: TRBV7-3; d_call: -; j_call: TRBJ2-3; clone_size: once; cdr3_aa: CASSLTTSLTDTQYF; cdr3_nt: TGTGCCAGCAGCTTAACGACTAGTCTGACAGATACGCAGTATTTT
v_call: TRBV4-1; d_call: -; j_call: TRBJ2-6; clone_size: once; cdr3_aa: CASSYRGPGANVLTF; cdr3_nt: TGCGCCAGCAGCTACCGGGGGCCCGGGGCCAACGTCCTGACTTTC
v_call: TRBV7-9; d_call: -; j_call: TRBJ1-2; clone_size: -; cdr3_aa: CASSLVEDNYGYTF; cdr3_nt: TGTGCCAGCAGCTTAGTTGAGGATAACTATGGCTACACCTTC
v_call: TRBV3-1/TRBV3-2; d_call: -; j_call: TRBJ2-3; clone_size: -; cdr3_aa: CASSTLQTDTQYF; cdr3_nt: TGTGCCAGCAGTACCCTCCAGACAGATACGCAGTATTTT
v_call: TRBV7-8; d_call: -; j_call: TRBJ1-2; clone_size: -; cdr3_aa: CASSLDLFQGLNYGYTF; cdr3_nt: TGTGCCAGCAGCTTAGACCTATTCCAGGGGCTTAACTATGGCTACACCTTC
v_call: TRBV6-5; d_call: -; j_call: TRBJ1-2; clone_size: -; cdr3_aa: CASKGRQFYGYTF; cdr3_nt: TGTGCCAGCAAGGGGCGCCAGTTCTATGGCTACACCTTC
v_call: TRBV6-5; d_call: -; j_call: TRBJ1-2; clone_size: -; cdr3_aa: CASSYSGTPPYGYTF; cdr3_nt: TGTGCCAGCAGTTACTCCGGGACACCTCCTTATGGCTACACCTTC
v_call: TRBV5-6; d_call: -; j_call: TRBJ2-5; clone_size: -; cdr3_aa: CASSPPNYQETQYF; cdr3_nt: TGTGCCAGCAGCCCCCCAAACTACCAAGAGACCCAGTACTTC
v_call: TRBV30; d_call: -; j_call: TRBJ1-3; clone_size: -; cdr3_aa: CAWSGAVYTIYF; cdr3_nt: TGTGCCTGGAGCGGTGCCGTTTACACCATATATTTT
v_call: TRBV7-8; d_call: TRBD1; j_call: TRBJ2-2; clone_size: -; cdr3_aa: CASSLQDRHTGELFF; cdr3_nt: TGTGCCAGCAGCCTCCAGGACAGGCACACCGGGGAGCTGTTTTTT
v_call: TRBV27; d_call: -; j_call: TRBJ1-6; clone_size: -; cdr3_aa: CASSLYRANNSPLHF; cdr3_nt: TGTGCCAGCAGTTTATACAGGGCCAATAATTCACCCCTCCACTTT
v_call: TRBV12-5; d_call: -; j_call: TRBJ2-1; clone_size: -; cdr3_aa: CATGTDNEQFF; cdr3_nt: TGTGCCACGGGGACCGACAATGAGCAGTTCTTC
v_call: TRBV30; d_call: -; j_call: TRBJ2-7; clone_size: -; cdr3_aa: CAWSGGPTKNEQYF; cdr3_nt: TGTGCCTGGAGTGGGGGCCCTACTAAAAACGAGCAGTACTTC
v_call: TRBV7-2; d_call: -; j_call: TRBJ1-6; clone_size: -; cdr3_aa: CASSPPRTFSSYNSPLHF; cdr3_nt: TGTGCCAGCAGCCCCCCTCGGACATTTAGCTCCTATAATTCACCCCTCCACTTT
v_call: TRBV18; d_call: -; j_call: TRBJ1-2; clone_size: once; cdr3_aa: CASSPRGDSYGYTF; cdr3_nt: TGTGCCAGCTCACCCCGGGGCGACTCTTATGGCTACACCTTC
v_call: TRBV29-1; d_call: TRBD1; j_call: TRBJ2-1; clone_size: -; cdr3_aa: CSVEGVKDRGYNEQFF; cdr3_nt: TGCAGCGTTGAGGGGGTAAAGGACAGGGGATACAATGAGCAGTTCTTC
v_call: TRBV11-2; d_call: -; j_call: TRBJ1-3; clone_size: -; cdr3_aa: CASSLGLSSGNTIYF; cdr3_nt: TGTGCCAGCAGCTTAGGACTGTCCTCTGGAAACACCATATATTTT
v_call: TRBV7-3; d_call: TRBD1; j_call: TRBJ1-1; clone_size: -; cdr3_aa: CASSPTGGQNTEAFF; cdr3_nt: TGTGCCAGCAGCCCAACAGGGGGCCAGAACACTGAAGCTTTCTTT
v_call: TRBV11-2; d_call: TRBD2; j_call: TRBJ2-5; clone_size: -; cdr3_aa: CASSTLTSVETQYF; cdr3_nt: TGTGCCAGCAGCACCCTTACTAGCGTGGAGACCCAGTACTTC
v_call: TRBV6-2/TRBV6-3; d_call: -; j_call: TRBJ1-5; clone_size: -; cdr3_aa: CASSFPAVSNQPQHF; cdr3_nt: TGTGCCAGCAGTTTCCCGGCGGTTAGCAATCAGCCCCAGCATTTT
v_call: TRBV7-3; d_call: -; j_call: TRBJ2-2; clone_size: -; cdr3_aa: CASSPPHAVNTGELFF; cdr3_nt: TGTGCCAGCAGCCCGCCGCACGCTGTGAACACCGGGGAGCTGTTTTTT
v_call: TRBV9; d_call: -; j_call: TRBJ2-2; clone_size: once; cdr3_aa: CASSPLPGGEELFF; cdr3_nt: TGTGCCAGCAGCCCTCTCCCCGGGGGCGAGGAGCTGTTTTTT